Presented here are 8 T cell receptor beta chains from one specimen sequenced in a study of identical twins (dated by TCRdb to between 2015 and 2016). The library was prepared using 5' RACE. Sequencing instrument: Illumina HiSeq 2000. The raw public reads went through TCRdb reprocessing: fastp at Q25, MiXCR clone calling, in-frame beta chains kept. When rows share a CDR3 protein, they turn into one entry using the most common DNA and genes. The sample yields nearly 900,000 distinct CDR3 sequences; 9% to 15% were counted once. Clones ranked in the top ten supply under 2% of the sample. These data were likewise used in another study, on yellow fever vaccine responses in identical twins.

The specimen sequenced was PBMCs. All receptors derive from a young woman in good health.

A few counts support this clonotype. This may be a read error, as it is one base from a much larger clone. The J gene is TRBJ1-2, the V gene TRBV7-9; no firm D call. V gave up 4 bases and J gave up 3 bases, with 9 bases separating them. Germline V gene lookup returns CDR1 SEHNR and CDR2 FQNEAQ (reference sequence). There are 13 residues in the CDR3. This CDR3 reads CASSSSGDYGYTF. Written as DNA, the CDR3 is TGTGCCAGCAGCTCATCCGGGGACTATGGCTACACCTTC.

The chain has TRBV5-1 and TRBJ2-6, with TRBD1 matching over 10 bases. Per the germline V gene, CDR1 is SGHRS and CDR2 is YFSETQ. With 1 base clipped from V and 1 base from J, the junction kept 2 bases outside the gene matches. This CDR3 spans 17 amino acids. CDR3 in DNA: TGCGCCAGCAGCTTGTTGGGACAGGGGTCTGGGGCCAACGTCCTGACTTTC. This codes for CASSLLGQGSGANVLTF.

This chain joins TRBV6-1 and TRBJ2-7; possibly TRBD1 or TRBD2 for D (5 bases each). The CDR3 is made up of 15 amino acids. V shed 0 bases and J shed 6 bases, with 15 bases lying between them. CDR1 is MNHNS, CDR2 SASEGT, per germline. Here the CDR3 reads CASSEAPGSRREQYF. CDR3 coding DNA: TGTGCCAGCAGTGAAGCCCCAGGGAGTCGTCGCGAGCAGTACTTC.

There are a few counts of this clonotype. The V gene is TRBV20-1, the J gene TRBJ2-5; the D is unclear. With 4 bases removed from V and 1 base from J, the gap between germline ends came to 19 bases. Germline values: CDR1 DFQATT, CDR2 SNEGSKA (reference sequence). The CDR3 is made up of 16 amino acids. DNA of the CDR3: TGCAGTGCTACCCCCCCATATTCGGGTTCCCAAGAGACCCAGTACTTC. Translated, it gives CSATPPYSGSQETQYF.

This clonotype came up many times. CDR3 sequence reads: CASSQTGTNEKLFF. Here the CDR3 DNA reads TGCGCCAGCAGCCAGACAGGGACTAATGAAAAACTGTTTTTT. This chain links TRBV4-1 with TRBJ1-4; 7 bases are shared with TRBD1. Germline lookup yields CDR1 MGHRA and CDR2 YSYEKL. After removal of 3 bases from V and 2 bases from J, the junction contained 0 bases not matched to a gene. The CDR3 spans 14 residues.

The gene calls are TRBV4-1 and TRBJ2-4; D may be TRBD2 (6 bases). The ends were cut back, 1 base at V and 5 bases at J, with 18 bases in the middle. The CDR3 loop spans 17 amino acids. The germline gives CDR1 MGHRA, CDR2 YSYEKL. As DNA, the CDR3 is TGCGCCAGCAGCCAAGGGAGGGGCAGTAGGGCCCAAAACATTCAGTACTTC. This encodes CASSQGRGSRAQNIQYF.

This clonotype turned up a few times. The rearrangement joins TRBV4-2 to TRBJ1-5; D not certain. Per the germline V gene, CDR1 is LGHNA and CDR2 is YNFKEQ. CDR3 length: 15 amino acids. V lost 0 bases and J 0 bases, leaving 6 bases between the germline ends. Here the CDR3 DNA reads TGTGCCAGCAGCCAAGATAAGGCTAGCAATCAGCCCCAGCATTTT. As protein: CASSQDKASNQPQHF.

Ten or more counts support this clonotype. The J gene is TRBJ2-3, the V gene TRBV12-3 or TRBV12-4; the D gene is possibly TRBD2 (5 bases). Trimming took 1 base from V and 6 from J, leaving 14 bases between them. The CDR3 consists of 15 residues. The CDR3 nucleotides are TGTGCCAGCAGTTTAGGGCCACTCAGGAGGGATACGCAGTATTTT. Translation: CASSLGPLRRDTQYF.